The 13 T cell receptor beta chains below come from one sample, sequenced in a study of human T cells and chemical hapten exposure. The time point denotes: patch test 3, about 24 weeks after DPC sensitization. Specified treatment: therapeutic diphenylcyclopropenone sensitization with weekly scalp DPC. TCRdb redid the calling of the RACE reads with MiXCR, one entry per CDR3 protein. The sample records roughly 200,000 distinct CDR3 sequences, around 23% being singletons. The source was whole blood, collected in connection with sensitization to the hapten diphenylcyclopropenone (DPC). All receptors derive from a woman aged 40 to 55 with alopecia areata. Some clones in this sample may be carry-over from other donors' samples.

The chain combines TRBV2 with TRBJ2-1; 11 bases line up with TRBD2. The CDR3 covers 14 residues. Per germline, CDR1 SNHLY and CDR2 FYNNEI. Losses at the gene ends were 5 bases for V and 3 bases for J; bases not matched to a gene: 0. The CDR3 is CASSTSGGYNEQFF. CDR3 DNA: TGTGCCAGCAGTACTAGCGGGGGCTACAATGAGCAGTTCTTC.

This clonotype was seen a handful of times. The chain links TRBV7-2 to TRBJ2-1; the D is unclear. V was shortened by 0 bases and J by 3 bases, with 6 bases between the two germline ends. The germline gives CDR1 SGHTA, CDR2 FQGNSA. The CDR3 length is 14 residues. CDR3 sequence (DNA): TGTGCCAGCAGCTTAGCGGTGGACTACAATGAGCAGTTCTTC. This codes for CASSLAVDYNEQFF. Full variable domain (outside the CDR3, taken from reference TRBV7-2 and TRBJ2-1): GAGVSQSPSNKVTEKGKDVELRCDPISGHTALYWYRQSLGQGLEFLIYFQGNSAPDKSGLPSDRFSAERTGGSVSTLTIQRTQQEDSAVYLCASSLAVDYNEQFFGPGTRLTVL.

There are a few counts of this clonotype. The chain is built from TRBV20-1 and TRBJ2-2; the match to TRBD2 covers 7 bases. The CDR3 extends over 13 amino acids. Per germline, CDR1 DFQATT and CDR2 SNEGSKA (reference sequence). V lost 5 bases to trimming and J lost 4 bases; unmatched junction nucleotides: 4. The chain's CDR3 is CSAGGGGTGELFF. The CDR3 nucleotides read TGCAGTGCTGGGGGGGGGGGCACCGGGGAGCTGTTTTTT.

This chain connects TRBV19 to TRBJ2-1; 9 positions agree with TRBD2. The length of the CDR3 is 17 residues. The V and J ends lost 7 bases and 0 bases, in that order; junction bases with no gene match: 10. The germline CDR1 and CDR2 sequences are LNHDA and SQIVND (reference sequence). The CDR3 nucleotides are TGTGCCAGTAACCCGCTAGCGGGACGAAGCTCCTACAATGAGCAGTTCTTC. Translation gives CASNPLAGRSSYNEQFF.

V is TRBV5-1 and J is TRBJ1-6; D is ambiguous. Trimming shortened V by 5 bases and J by 8 bases, and 20 bases separated the two germline ends. Germline V gives CDR1 SGHRS, CDR2 YFSETQ. CDR3 length equals 16 residues. Here the CDR3 DNA reads TGCGCCAGCAGGGAAGGCCATGGAAATTCTTATTCACCCCTCCACTTT. Translating gives CASREGHGNSYSPLHF.

The chain links TRBV5-1 to TRBJ2-5; possibly TRBD1 for D (6 bases). The CDR3 loop spans 15 amino acids. Germline V gives CDR1 SGHRS, CDR2 YFSETQ. V shed 3 bases and J shed 1 base, with 13 bases lying between them. CDR3 loop: CASSSLGQRQETQYF. DNA for the CDR3: TGCGCCAGCAGCTCCCTTGGACAGCGCCAAGAGACCCAGTACTTC.

The J gene is TRBJ2-7, the V gene TRBV7-2; a weak D match, TRBD1 (7 bases). The CDR3 has 12 amino acids. Germline V lookup: CDR1 SGHTA, CDR2 FQGNSA. V lost 6 bases to trimming and J lost 5 bases, with 11 bases between them. The CDR3 DNA is TGTGCCAGCAGATCAGGGGGGAACGAGCAGTACTTC. Amino acids: CASRSGGNEQYF.

This clonotype was picked up a small number of times. The chain joins TRBV5-1 to TRBJ1-1, with a possible D match to TRBD1 (6 bases). The germline V gene has CDR1 SGHRS and CDR2 YFSETQ. This CDR3 region has 14 residues. V shed 7 bases and J shed 1 base, with 14 bases lying between them. CDR3 loop: CASRGGTQNTEAFF. CDR3 bases: TGCGCCAGCCGAGGGGGGACACAGAACACTGAAGCTTTCTTT.

This clonotype was observed many times. The chain joins TRBV29-1 to TRBJ2-3; D not certain. Germline V lookup: CDR1 SQVTM, CDR2 ANQGSEA. The CDR3 totals 16 residues. V was pared by 4 bases and J by 2 bases, with 19 bases between. CDR3: CSVGGFARSPTDTQYF. In DNA, the CDR3 is TGCAGCGTTGGTGGTTTTGCCAGGAGCCCCACAGATACGCAGTATTTT.

The chain combines TRBV5-4 with TRBJ2-7; D is possibly TRBD1 (5 bases). Trimming cost V 2 bases and J 5 bases, with 17 bases left between them. Germline CDR1 and CDR2: SGHNT and YYREEE (reference sequence). This CDR3 spans 15 amino acids. The CDR3 here is CASSLSMDKGHEQYF. The CDR3 DNA follows: TGTGCCAGCAGCTTATCTATGGACAAGGGCCACGAGCAGTACTTC.

Only a few counts were recorded for this clonotype. The chain carries TRBV21-1 and TRBJ2-4. TRBV21-1 is tagged as a pseudogene. The CDR3 extends over 16 amino acids. The CDR3 DNA reads TGTGCCAGCACCACCGCCGGACCGGTAGCCAAAAACATTCAGTACTTC. It specifies CASTTAGPVAKNIQYF.

CDR3 protein: CASSPKGQGQGTGANVLTF. The CDR3, as DNA: TGTGCCAGCAGCCCAAAGGGACAGGGTCAGGGTACTGGGGCCAACGTCCTGACTTTC. The genes are TRBV7-3 and TRBJ2-6, with 9 bases matching TRBD1. The germline gives CDR1 SGHTA, CDR2 FQGTGA. The V segment lost 5 bases and the J segment 2 bases; nucleotides outside the gene matches: 13. This CDR3 is 19 amino acids long. Based on the CDR3 plus reference TRBV7-3 and TRBJ2-6, the full variable domain is GAGVSQTPSNKVTEKGKYVELRCDPISGHTALYWYRQSLGQGPEFLIYFQGTGAADDSGLPNDRFFAVRPEGSVSTLKIQRTERGDSAVYLCASSPKGQGQGTGANVLTFGAGSRLTVL.

This clonotype came up a few times. The J gene is TRBJ2-2, the V gene TRBV3-1; unclear D gene. Trimming pared 1 base from V and 5 bases from J, leaving 5 bases between. Germline CDR1 LGHDT, CDR2 YNNKEL (reference sequence). CDR3 size: 13 residues. The CDR3 DNA sequence: TGTGCCAGCAGCCAAGGATGGACCGGGGAGCTGTTTTTT. Its protein product is CASSQGWTGELFF.